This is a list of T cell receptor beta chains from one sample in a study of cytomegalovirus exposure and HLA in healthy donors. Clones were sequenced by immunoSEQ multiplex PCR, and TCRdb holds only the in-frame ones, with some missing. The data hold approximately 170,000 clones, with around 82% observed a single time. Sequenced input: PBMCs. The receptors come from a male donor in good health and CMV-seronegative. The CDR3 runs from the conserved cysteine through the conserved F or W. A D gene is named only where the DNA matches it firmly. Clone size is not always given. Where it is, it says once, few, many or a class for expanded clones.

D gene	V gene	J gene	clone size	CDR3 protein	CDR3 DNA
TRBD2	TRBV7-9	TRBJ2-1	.	CSSSFSGAPYNEQFF	TGTTCCAGCAGCTTCAGCGGGGCCCCTTACAATGAGCAGTTCTTC
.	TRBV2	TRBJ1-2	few	CASHPGDPNYGYTF	TGTGCCAGCCACCCAGGGGATCCTAACTATGGCTACACCTTC
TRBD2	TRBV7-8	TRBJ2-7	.	CASSYPGGDYEQYF	TGTGCCAGCAGCTACCCGGGGGGGGACTACGAGCAGTACTTC
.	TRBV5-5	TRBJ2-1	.	CASSLAGAEQFF	TGTGCCAGCAGCTTGGCCGGTGCAGAGCAGTTCTTC
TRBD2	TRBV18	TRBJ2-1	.	CASSALGLAGGSSYNEQFF	TGTGCCAGCTCCGCACTGGGACTAGCGGGGGGGAGCTCCTACAATGAGCAGTTCTTC
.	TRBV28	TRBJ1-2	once	CASSLSQGGRGYGYTF	TGTGCCAGCAGTTTATCCCAGGGAGGAAGAGGCTATGGCTACACCTTC
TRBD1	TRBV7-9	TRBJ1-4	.	CASTGDRDSSEKLFF	TGTGCCAGCACCGGTGATCGGGACAGTTCTGAAAAACTGTTTTTT
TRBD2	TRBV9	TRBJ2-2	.	CASSVGLAGGANTGELFF	TGTGCCAGCAGCGTCGGACTAGCGGGGGGAGCGAACACCGGGGAGCTGTTTTTT
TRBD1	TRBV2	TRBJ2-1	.	CATEKGQNNEQFF	TGTGCCACTGAAAAGGGACAGAACAATGAGCAGTTCTTC
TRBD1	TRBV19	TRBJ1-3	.	CASSITGGTGNTIYF	TGTGCCAGTAGTATCACAGGGGGCACTGGAAACACCATATATTTT
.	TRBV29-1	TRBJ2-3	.	CSVEAGAFSTDTQYF	TGCAGCGTTGAAGCAGGGGCATTTAGCACAGATACGCAGTATTTT
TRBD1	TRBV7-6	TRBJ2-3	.	CASSSLDRAYTQYF	TGTGCCAGCAGCTCTTTGGACAGGGCTTATACGCAGTATTTT
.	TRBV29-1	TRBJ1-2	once	CSVDSLPGVFYGYTF	TGCAGCGTTGACAGTTTGCCAGGGGTCTTCTATGGCTACACCTTC
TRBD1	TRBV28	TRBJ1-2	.	CASSEPWTGEDYGYTF	TGTGCCAGCAGTGAACCTTGGACAGGGGAGGACTATGGCTACACCTTC
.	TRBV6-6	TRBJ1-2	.	CASSGQLYGYTF	TGTGCCAGCAGCGGACAGCTCTATGGCTACACCTTC
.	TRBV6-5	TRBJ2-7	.	CASSYLRFRGTYEQYF	TGTGCCAGCAGTTACCTCCGCTTCCGGGGAACCTACGAGCAGTACTTC
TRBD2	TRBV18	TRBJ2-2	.	CASSPNRGDTGELFF	TGTGCCAGCTCACCAAATCGGGGGGACACCGGGGAGCTGTTTTTT
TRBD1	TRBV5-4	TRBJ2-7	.	CASSHDREYEQYF	TGTGCCAGCAGCCACGACAGGGAGTACGAGCAGTACTTC
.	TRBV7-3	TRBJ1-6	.	CASSLRGGENSPLHF	TGTGCCAGCAGCTTAAGAGGTGGAGAGAATTCACCCCTCCACTTT
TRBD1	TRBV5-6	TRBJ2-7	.	CASSSAQGAYEQYF	TGTGCCAGCAGCTCGGCACAGGGGGCCTACGAGCAGTACTTC
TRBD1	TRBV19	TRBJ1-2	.	CASSFSRDSPHYGYTF	TGTGCCAGTAGTTTTAGCCGGGACAGTCCGCACTATGGCTACACCTTC
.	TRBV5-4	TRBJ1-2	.	CASSLVGGASGYTF	TGTGCCAGCAGCTTGGTTGGCGGGGCTTCCGGCTACACCTTC
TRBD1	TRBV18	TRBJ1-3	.	CASSPETGAGNTIYF	TGTGCCAGCTCACCGGAGACAGGGGCTGGAAACACCATATATTTT
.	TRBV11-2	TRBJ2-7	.	CASSSRGWQGAYEQYF	TGTGCCAGCAGCTCCCGGGGGTGGCAGGGGGCCTACGAGCAGTACTTC
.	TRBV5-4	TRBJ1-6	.	CASSLVMDTPNSPLHF	TGTGCCAGCAGCTTGGTCATGGACACTCCTAATTCACCCCTCCACTTT
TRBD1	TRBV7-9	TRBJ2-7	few	CASSLIQGAGYEQYF	TGTGCCAGCAGCCTGATACAGGGGGCCGGGTACGAGCAGTACTTC
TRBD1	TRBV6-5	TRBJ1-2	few	CASSYSGTGVKGYTF	TGTGCCAGCAGTTACTCCGGGACAGGGGTTAAAGGCTACACCTTC
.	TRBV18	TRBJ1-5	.	CASSPPVGQGSNQPQHF	TGTGCCAGCTCACCACCGGTAGGGCAGGGGAGCAATCAGCCCCAGCATTTT
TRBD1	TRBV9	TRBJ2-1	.	CASSPPPGTGPYNEQFF	TGTGCCAGCAGCCCCCCCCCAGGGACAGGACCCTACAATGAGCAGTTCTTC
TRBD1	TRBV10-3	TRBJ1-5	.	CAISEGGGDQPQHF	TGTGCCATCAGTGAAGGGGGCGGAGATCAGCCCCAGCATTTT
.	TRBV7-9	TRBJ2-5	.	CASSQWAAGQETQYF	TGTGCCAGCAGCCAGTGGGCCGCGGGCCAAGAGACCCAGTACTTC
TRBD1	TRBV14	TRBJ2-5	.	CASSQEGLLVQGAAKETQYF	TGTGCCAGCAGCCAAGAAGGACTACTTGTACAGGGGGCGGCTAAAGAGACCCAGTACTTC
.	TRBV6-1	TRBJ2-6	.	CASSEGHGSGANVLTF	TGTGCCAGCAGTGAAGGACATGGCTCTGGGGCCAACGTCCTGACTTTC
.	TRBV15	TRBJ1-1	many	CASGENRENTEAFF	TGTGCCAGCGGTGAAAACAGGGAGAACACTGAAGCTTTCTTT
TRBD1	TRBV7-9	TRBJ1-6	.	CSSSPGTGIAPLHF	TGTTCCAGCAGCCCCGGGACAGGGATTGCACCCCTCCACTTT
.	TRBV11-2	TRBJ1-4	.	CASRLSGNEKLFF	TGTGCCAGCAGGCTCAGCGGGAATGAAAAACTGTTTTTT
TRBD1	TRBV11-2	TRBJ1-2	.	CASSLQQGARNYGYTF	TGTGCCAGCAGCTTACAACAGGGGGCTAGGAATTATGGCTACACCTTC
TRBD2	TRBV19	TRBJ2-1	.	CASSIVSAGLAGNEQFF	TGTGCCAGTAGTATAGTTTCGGCGGGACTAGCGGGCAATGAGCAGTTCTTC
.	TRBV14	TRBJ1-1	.	CASSRTGTTDTEAFF	TGTGCCAGCAGCCGCACCGGGACAACGGACACTGAAGCTTTCTTT
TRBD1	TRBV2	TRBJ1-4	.	CASTLGKQLDRAREKLFF	TGTGCCAGCACCCTGGGGAAGCAACTGGACAGGGCTAGAGAAAAACTGTTTTTT
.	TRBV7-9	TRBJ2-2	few	CASSFSSNTGELFF	TGTGCCAGCAGCTTTAGCAGCAACACCGGGGAGCTGTTTTTT
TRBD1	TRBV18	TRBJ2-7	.	CASSATGRSSYEQYF	TGTGCCAGCTCAGCGACAGGGCGAAGCTCCTACGAGCAGTACTTC
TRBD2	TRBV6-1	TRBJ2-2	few	CASEGLGHTGELFF	TGTGCCAGCGAGGGACTAGGGCACACCGGGGAGCTGTTTTTT
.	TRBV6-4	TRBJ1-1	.	CASSDEENTEAFF	TGTGCCAGCAGTGATGAGGAGAACACTGAAGCTTTCTTT
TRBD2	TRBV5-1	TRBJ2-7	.	CASSGVSGSSDEQYF	TGCGCCAGCAGCGGAGTTAGCGGGAGTTCTGACGAGCAGTACTTC
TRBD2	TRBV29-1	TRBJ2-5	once	CSVGTSGRETQYF	TGCAGCGTGGGGACTAGCGGGAGAGAGACCCAGTACTTC
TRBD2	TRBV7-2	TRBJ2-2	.	CASSINLLAGEYTGELFF	TGTGCCAGCAGCATTAATCTACTAGCGGGGGAGTACACCGGGGAGCTGTTTTTT
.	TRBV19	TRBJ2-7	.	CASSSADTYEQYF	TGTGCCAGTAGTAGCGCGGATACCTACGAGCAGTACTTC